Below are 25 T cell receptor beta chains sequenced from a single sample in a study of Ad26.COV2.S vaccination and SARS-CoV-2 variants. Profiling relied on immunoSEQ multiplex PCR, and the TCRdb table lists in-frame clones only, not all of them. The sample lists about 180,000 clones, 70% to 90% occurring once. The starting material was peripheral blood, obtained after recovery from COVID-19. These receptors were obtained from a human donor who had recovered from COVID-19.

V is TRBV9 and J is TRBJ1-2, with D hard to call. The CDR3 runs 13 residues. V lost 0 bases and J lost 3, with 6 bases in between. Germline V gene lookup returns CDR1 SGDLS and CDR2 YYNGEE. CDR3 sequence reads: CASSVGVHYGYTF. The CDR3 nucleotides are TGTGCCAGCAGCGTAGGAGTCCACTATGGCTACACCTTC.

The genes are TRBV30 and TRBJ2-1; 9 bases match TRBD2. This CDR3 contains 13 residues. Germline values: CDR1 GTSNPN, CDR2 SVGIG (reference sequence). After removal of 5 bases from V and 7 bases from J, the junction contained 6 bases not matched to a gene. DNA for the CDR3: TGTGCCTGGGCGGGGGGGGATCCAAATGAGCAGTTCTTC. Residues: CAWAGGDPNEQFF.

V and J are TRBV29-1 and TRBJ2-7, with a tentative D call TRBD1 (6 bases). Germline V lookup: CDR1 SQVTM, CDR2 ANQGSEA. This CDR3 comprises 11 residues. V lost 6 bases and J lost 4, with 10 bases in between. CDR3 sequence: CSVKDSYEQYF. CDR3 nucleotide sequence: TGCAGCGTGAAGGACAGTTACGAGCAGTACTTC.

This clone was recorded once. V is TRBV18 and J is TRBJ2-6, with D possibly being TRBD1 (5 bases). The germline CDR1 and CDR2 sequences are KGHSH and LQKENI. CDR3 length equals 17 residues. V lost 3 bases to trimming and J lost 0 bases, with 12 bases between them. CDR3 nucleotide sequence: TGTGCCAGCTCACCGACAGCCATTATCTCTGGGGCCAACGTCCTGACTTTC. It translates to CASSPTAIISGANVLTF.

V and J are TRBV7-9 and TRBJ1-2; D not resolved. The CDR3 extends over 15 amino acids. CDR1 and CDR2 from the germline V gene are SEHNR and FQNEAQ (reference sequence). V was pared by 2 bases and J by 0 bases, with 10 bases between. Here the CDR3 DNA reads TGTGCCAGCAGCTTAAGCGCGGCATCTAACTATGGCTACACCTTC. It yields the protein CASSLSAASNYGYTF.

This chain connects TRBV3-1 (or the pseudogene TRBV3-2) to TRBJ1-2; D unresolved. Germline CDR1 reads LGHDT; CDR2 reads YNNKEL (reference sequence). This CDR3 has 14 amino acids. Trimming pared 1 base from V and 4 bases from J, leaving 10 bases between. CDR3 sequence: CASSQGSQIYGYTF. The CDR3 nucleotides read TGTGCCAGCAGCCAAGGGAGCCAGATCTATGGCTACACCTTC.

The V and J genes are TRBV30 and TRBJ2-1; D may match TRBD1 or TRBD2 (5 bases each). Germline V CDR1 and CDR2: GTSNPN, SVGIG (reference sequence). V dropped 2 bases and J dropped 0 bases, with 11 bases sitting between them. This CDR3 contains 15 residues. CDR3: CAWSTLGASYNEQFF. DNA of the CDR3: TGTGCCTGGAGTACGCTCGGGGCCTCCTACAATGAGCAGTTCTTC.

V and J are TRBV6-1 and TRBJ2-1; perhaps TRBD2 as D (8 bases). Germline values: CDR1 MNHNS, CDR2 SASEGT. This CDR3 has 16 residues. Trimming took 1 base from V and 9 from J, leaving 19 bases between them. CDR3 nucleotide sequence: TGTGCCAGCAGTGAAGAAATAGCGGGGTACAGGGGTGAGCAGTTCTTC. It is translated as CASSEEIAGYRGEQFF.

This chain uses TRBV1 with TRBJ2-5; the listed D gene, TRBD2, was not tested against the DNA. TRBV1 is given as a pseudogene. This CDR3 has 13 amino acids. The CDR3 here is CTRWSSVKETQYF. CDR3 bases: TGCACCAGATGGTCTAGCGTTAAAGAGACCCAGTACTTC.

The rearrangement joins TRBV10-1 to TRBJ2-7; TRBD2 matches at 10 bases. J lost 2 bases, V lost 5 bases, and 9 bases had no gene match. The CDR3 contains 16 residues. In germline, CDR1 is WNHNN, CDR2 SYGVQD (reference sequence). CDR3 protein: CASSPRTSGGAYEQYF. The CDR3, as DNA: TGCGCCAGCAGTCCGAGGACTAGCGGCGGAGCCTACGAGCAGTACTTC.

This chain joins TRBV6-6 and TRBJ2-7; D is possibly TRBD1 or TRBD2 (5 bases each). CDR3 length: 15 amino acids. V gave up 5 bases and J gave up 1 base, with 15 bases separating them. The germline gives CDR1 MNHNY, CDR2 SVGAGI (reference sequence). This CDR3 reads CASSHSGTASYEQYF. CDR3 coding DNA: TGTGCCAGCAGTCATTCCGGGACGGCGTCCTACGAGCAGTACTTC.

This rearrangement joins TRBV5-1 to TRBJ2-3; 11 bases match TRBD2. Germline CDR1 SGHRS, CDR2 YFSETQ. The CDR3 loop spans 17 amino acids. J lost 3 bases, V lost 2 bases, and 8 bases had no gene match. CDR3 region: CASSFSLAGGLTDTQYF. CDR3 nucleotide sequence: TGCGCCAGCAGCTTCTCCCTAGCGGGAGGTTTAACAGATACGCAGTATTTT.

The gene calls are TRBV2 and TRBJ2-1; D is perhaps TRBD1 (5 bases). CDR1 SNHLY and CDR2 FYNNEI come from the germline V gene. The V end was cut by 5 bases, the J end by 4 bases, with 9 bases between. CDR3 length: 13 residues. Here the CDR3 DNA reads TGTGCCAGCAGTCTTAGACAGTACAATGAGCAGTTCTTC. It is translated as CASSLRQYNEQFF. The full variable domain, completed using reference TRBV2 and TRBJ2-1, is EPEVTQTPSHQVTQMGQEVILRCVPISNHLYFYWYRQILGQKVEFLVSFYNNEISEKSEIFDDQFSVERPDGSNFTLKIRSTKLEDSAMYFCASSLRQYNEQFFGPGTRLTVL.

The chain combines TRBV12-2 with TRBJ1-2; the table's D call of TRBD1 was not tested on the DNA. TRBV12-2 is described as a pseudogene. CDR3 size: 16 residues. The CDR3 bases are TGTGCAAGTCGCTTTGGGCGGAGGGACAGGTTTTATGGCTACACCTTC. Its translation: CASRFGRRDRFYGYTF.

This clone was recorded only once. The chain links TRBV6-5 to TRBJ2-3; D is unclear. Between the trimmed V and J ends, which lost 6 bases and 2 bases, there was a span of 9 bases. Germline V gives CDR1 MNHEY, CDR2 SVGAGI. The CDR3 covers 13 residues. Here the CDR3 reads CASSLQDTDTQYF. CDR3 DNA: TGTGCCAGCAGCCTCCAGGACACAGATACGCAGTATTTT.

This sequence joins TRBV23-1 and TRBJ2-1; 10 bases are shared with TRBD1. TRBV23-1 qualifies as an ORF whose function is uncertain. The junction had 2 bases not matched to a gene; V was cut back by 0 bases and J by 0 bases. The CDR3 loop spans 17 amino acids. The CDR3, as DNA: TGCGCCAGCAGTCAATCCGGGACAGGGGTCTCCTACAATGAGCAGTTCTTC. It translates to CASSQSGTGVSYNEQFF.

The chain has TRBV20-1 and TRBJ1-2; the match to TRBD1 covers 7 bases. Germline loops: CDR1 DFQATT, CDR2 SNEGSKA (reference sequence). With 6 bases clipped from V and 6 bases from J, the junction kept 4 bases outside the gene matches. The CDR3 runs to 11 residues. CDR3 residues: CSASGTDGYTF. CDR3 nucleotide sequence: TGCAGTGCGTCCGGGACAGATGGCTACACCTTC.

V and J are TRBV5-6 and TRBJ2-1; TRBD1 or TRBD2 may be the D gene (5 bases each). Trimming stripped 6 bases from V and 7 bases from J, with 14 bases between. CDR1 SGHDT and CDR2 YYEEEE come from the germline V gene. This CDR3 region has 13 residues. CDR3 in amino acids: CASTDGGVNEQFF. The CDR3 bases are TGTGCCAGCACCGATGGGGGAGTGAATGAGCAGTTCTTC. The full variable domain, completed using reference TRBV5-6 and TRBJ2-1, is DAGVTQSPTHLIKTRGQQVTLRCSPKSGHDTVSWYQQALGQGPQFIFQYYEEEERQRGNFPDRFSGHQFPNYSSELNVNALLLGDSALYLCASTDGGVNEQFFGPGTRLTVL.

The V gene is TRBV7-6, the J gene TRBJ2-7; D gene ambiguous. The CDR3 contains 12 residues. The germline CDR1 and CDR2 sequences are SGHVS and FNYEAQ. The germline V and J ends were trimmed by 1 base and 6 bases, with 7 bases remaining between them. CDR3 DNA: TGTGCCAGCAGCTTAGTCCGGGCCGAGCAGTACTTC. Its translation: CASSLVRAEQYF. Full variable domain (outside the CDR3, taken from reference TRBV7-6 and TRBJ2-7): GAGVSQSPRYKVTKRGQDVALRCDPISGHVSLYWYRQALGQGPEFLTYFNYEAQQDKSGLPNDRFSAERPEGSISTLTIQRTEQRDSAMYRCASSLVRAEQYFGPGTRLTVT.

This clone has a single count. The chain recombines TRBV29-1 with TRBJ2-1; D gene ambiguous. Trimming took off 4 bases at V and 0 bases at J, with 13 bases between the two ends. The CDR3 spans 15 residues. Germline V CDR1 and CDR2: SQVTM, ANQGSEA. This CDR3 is CSVVLASFSYNEQFF. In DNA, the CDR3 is TGCAGCGTTGTTCTCGCATCTTTCTCCTACAATGAGCAGTTCTTC.

The CDR3 reads CASSLTSGGMISTDTQYF. The CDR3 DNA follows: TGTGCCAGCAGCCTGACTAGCGGGGGGATGATAAGCACAGATACGCAGTATTTT. This chain links TRBV28 with TRBJ2-3; 13 nucleotides agree with TRBD2. The CDR3 is 18 residues long. The germline gives CDR1 MDHEN, CDR2 SYDVKM. V lost 6 bases to trimming and J lost 0 bases; unmatched junction nucleotides: 9.

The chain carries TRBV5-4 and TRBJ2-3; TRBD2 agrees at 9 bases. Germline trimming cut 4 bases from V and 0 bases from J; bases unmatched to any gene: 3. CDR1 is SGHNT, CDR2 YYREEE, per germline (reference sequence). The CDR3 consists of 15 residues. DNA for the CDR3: TGTGCCAGCAGCCCCAGCGGGGGGAGCACAGATACGCAGTATTTT. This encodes CASSPSGGSTDTQYF. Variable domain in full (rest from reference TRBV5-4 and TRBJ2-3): ETGVTQSPTHLIKTRGQQVTLRCSSQSGHNTVSWYQQALGQGPQFIFQYYREEENGRGNFPPRFSGLQFPNYSSELNVNALELDDSALYLCASSPSGGSTDTQYFGPGTRLTVL.

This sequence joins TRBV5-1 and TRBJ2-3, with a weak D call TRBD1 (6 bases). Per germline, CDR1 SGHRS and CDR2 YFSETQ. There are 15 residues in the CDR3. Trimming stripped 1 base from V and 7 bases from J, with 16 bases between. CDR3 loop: CASSLQGPVEYTQYF. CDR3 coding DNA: TGCGCCAGCAGCTTGCAGGGGCCGGTCGAATATACGCAGTATTTT.

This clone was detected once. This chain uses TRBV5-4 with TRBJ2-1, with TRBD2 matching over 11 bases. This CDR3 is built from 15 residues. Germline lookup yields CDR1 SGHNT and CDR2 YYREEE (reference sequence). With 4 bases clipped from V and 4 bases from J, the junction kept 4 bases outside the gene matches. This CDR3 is CASSATSGVYNEQFF. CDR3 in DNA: TGTGCCAGCAGCGCGACTAGCGGGGTTTACAATGAGCAGTTCTTC.

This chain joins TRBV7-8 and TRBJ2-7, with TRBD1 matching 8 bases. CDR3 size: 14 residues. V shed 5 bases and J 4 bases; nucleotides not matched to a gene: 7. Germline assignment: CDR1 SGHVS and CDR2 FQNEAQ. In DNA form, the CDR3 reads TGTGCCAGCAGCCAGGGACAGGCCCCATACGAGCAGTACTTC. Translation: CASSQGQAPYEQYF.